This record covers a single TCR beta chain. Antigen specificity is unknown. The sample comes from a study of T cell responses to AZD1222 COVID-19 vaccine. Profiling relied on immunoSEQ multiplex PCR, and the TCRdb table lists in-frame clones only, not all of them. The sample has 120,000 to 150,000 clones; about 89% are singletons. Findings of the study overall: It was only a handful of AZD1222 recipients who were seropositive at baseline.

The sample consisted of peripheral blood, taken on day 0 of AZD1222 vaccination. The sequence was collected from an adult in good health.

The CDR3 reads CATSDPASLPFF. The CDR3 DNA is TGTGCCACCAGTGATCCGGCTAGCCTACCGTTCTTC. The chain carries TRBV24-1 and TRBJ2-1; weak D call: TRBD2 (5 bases). The CDR3 length is 12 residues. Germline V CDR1 and CDR2: KGHDR, SFDVKD. V lost 3 bases and J lost 15, with 14 bases in between.